The TCR beta chain under discussion was sequenced for a study of blood T cell repertoires in COVID-19. The CDR3 is 15 amino acids. Trimming took off 4 bases at V and 0 bases at J, with 13 bases between the two ends. Germline values: CDR1 SGHRS, CDR2 YFSETQ. Method: immunoSEQ multiplex PCR; TCRdb's copy keeps in-frame clones and lacks some. The sample contains tens of thousands of clones, around 81% of which appear only once. The receptor was isolated from a woman older than 75 with COVID-19, enrolled during active disease. V usage is TRBV5-1 and J usage is TRBJ1-1; possible D gene TRBD1, 6 bases. The sequencing input was peripheral blood. Written as DNA, the CDR3 is TGCGCCAGCAGCCCCCGGTGGGGGCTGAACACTGAAGCTTTCTTT. Its protein is CASSPRWGLNTEAFF.